This T cell receptor gamma chain was retrieved from a study of Vδ1+ human thymocytes. Alphabeta T cells were depleted, then CD3+ Vdelta1+ Vdelta2- thymocytes were FACS-sorted. Regarding the study as a whole: Donors shared many TRG clonotypes but few TRD clonotypes. In the thymus, TRG and TRD repertoires looked highly polyclonal with Gaussian CDR3 lengths.

Per the germline V gene, CDR1 is EGSNGY and CDR2 is YDSYNSKV. The CDR3 loop spans 12 amino acids. V lost 0 bases, J lost 10 bases, and 6 bases stayed unmatched. Turning to this clone: Its matching antigen is unknown. The sample holds other DNA sequences that translate to the same CDR3.

The template was reverse-transcribed extracted RNA. The CDR3 regions were amplified by multiplex PCR from V-gene primers to a constant-region primer. TCRdb applied CATT to the multiplex PCR reads for clone calling. This table has about 36,000 gamma-chain clones, around 21% appearing once. This sequence was found in a girl less than two years old who had congenital heart surgery. V usage is TRGV2 and J usage is TRGJ1 or TRGJ2. The sequencing sample was made of Vdelta1+ gamma-delta thymocytes from the thymus. Subset noted: FACS-sorted CD3+ TCRalphabeta- TCRVdelta1+ TCRVdelta2- thymocytes. The CDR3 DNA reads as TGTGCCACCTGGGACGGGCTAGGCAAGAAACTCTTT. It specifies CATWDGLGKKLF.